This T cell receptor beta chain was sequenced for a study of glioma-infiltrating T cells after dendritic cell vaccination. V trimming: 5 bases; J trimming: 7 bases; junction bases outside the gene matches: 4. This CDR3 comprises 13 residues. CDR1 and CDR2 from the germline V gene are MNHEY and SVGAGI. Here immunoSEQ multiplex PCR was the method, and the copy in TCRdb shows in-frame clones only, minus some. The sample has some 100,000 clones, more than 75% seen once. Selection required adequate fresh-frozen tumor tissue plus more than two years' survival data. This sequence joins TRBV6-5 and TRBJ1-4; TRBD1 matches 7 bases. The sequence was collected from a human donor with glioblastoma. The input for sequencing was blood, taken before dendritic cell vaccination. In DNA form, the CDR3 reads TGTGCCAGCAGTCGACAGGGATTTGAAAAACTGTTTTTT. Translating gives CASSRQGFEKLFF.